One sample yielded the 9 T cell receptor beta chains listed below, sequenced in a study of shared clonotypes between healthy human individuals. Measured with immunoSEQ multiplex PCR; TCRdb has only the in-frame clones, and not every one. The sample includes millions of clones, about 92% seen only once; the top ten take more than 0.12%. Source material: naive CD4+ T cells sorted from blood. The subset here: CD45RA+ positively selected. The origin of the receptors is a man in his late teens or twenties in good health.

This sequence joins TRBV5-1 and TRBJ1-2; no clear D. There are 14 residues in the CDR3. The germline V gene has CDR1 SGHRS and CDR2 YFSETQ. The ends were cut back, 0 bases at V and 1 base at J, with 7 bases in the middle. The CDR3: CASSLVAVNYGYTF. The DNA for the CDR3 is TGCGCCAGCAGCTTGGTTGCAGTTAACTATGGCTACACCTTC.

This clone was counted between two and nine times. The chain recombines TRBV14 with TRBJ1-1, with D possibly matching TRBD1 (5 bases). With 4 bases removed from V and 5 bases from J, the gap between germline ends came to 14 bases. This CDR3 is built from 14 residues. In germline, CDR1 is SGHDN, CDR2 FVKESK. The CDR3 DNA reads TGTGCCAGCAGCCCTTCACACGGGGGGACTGAAGCTTTCTTT. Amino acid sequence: CASSPSHGGTEAFF.

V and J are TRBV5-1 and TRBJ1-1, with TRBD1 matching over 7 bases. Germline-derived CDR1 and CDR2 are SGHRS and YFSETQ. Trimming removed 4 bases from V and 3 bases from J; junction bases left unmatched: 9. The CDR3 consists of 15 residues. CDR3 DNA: TGCGCCAGCAGCGGGGGGACAGAGGGTTACACTGAAGCTTTCTTT. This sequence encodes CASSGGTEGYTEAFF.

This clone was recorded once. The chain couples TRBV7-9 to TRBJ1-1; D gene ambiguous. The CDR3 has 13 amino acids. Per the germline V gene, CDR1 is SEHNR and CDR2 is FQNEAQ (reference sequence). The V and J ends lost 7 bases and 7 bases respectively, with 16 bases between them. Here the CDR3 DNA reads TGTGCCAGCACCCTAGAGGCAGGCGTTGAAGCTTTCTTT. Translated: CASTLEAGVEAFF.

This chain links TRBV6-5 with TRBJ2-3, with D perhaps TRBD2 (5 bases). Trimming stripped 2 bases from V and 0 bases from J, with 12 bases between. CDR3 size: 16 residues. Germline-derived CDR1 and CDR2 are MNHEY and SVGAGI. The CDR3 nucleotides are TGTGCCAGCAGTTACGGTGGACTCGTAAGCACAGATACGCAGTATTTT. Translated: CASSYGGLVSTDTQYF.

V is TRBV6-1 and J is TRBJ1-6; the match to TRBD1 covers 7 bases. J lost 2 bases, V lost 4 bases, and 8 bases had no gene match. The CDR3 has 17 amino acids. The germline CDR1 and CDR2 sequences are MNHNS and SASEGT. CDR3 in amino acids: CASSAVGGLTYNSPLHF. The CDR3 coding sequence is TGTGCCAGCAGTGCAGTAGGGGGCCTAACCTATAATTCACCCCTCCACTTT.

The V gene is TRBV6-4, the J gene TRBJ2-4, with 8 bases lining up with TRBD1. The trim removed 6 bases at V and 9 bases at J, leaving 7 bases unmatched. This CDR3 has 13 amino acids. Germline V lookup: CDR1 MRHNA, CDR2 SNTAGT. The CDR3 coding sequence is TGTGCCAGCAGCGCGGGGACAGGAGGCATTCAGTACTTC. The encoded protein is CASSAGTGGIQYF.

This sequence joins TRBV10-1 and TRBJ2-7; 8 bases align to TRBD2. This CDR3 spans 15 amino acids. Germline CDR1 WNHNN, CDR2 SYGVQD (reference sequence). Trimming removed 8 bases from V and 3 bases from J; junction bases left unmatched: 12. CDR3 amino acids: CASRIIGGGNYEQYF. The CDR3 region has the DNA TGCGCCAGCCGAATCATCGGGGGGGGGAACTACGAGCAGTACTTC.

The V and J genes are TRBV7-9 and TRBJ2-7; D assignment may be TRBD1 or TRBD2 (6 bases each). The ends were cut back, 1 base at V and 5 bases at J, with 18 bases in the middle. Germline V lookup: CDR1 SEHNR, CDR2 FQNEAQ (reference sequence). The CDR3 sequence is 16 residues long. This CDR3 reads CASSLGLRNREDEQYF. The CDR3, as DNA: TGTGCCAGCAGCTTAGGGTTAAGGAACAGGGAGGACGAGCAGTACTTC.